The 11 T cell receptor beta chains in this list originate from one sample, sequenced in a study of HIV-infected patients and healthy controls. TCRdb reanalysed the 5' RACE reads using MiXCR and keeps one entry per CDR3 protein. Seen here are some 20,000 distinct CDR3 sequences, around 20% observed once, and the top ten hold around 33%. Sequenced input: CD8+ T cells from blood. Receptor source: a human donor in good health.

This clonotype was counted only a few times. The chain employs TRBV7-8 and TRBJ1-5; 7 nucleotides agree with TRBD1. Unmatched junction bases numbered 8, after V lost 0 bases and J lost 3 bases. Germline V gene lookup returns CDR1 SGHVS and CDR2 FQNEAQ. The CDR3 covers 17 residues. In nucleotides, the CDR3 is TGTGCCAGCAGCTTAGCGGAGGGACAGAGTTCCAATCAGCCCCAGCATTTT. It encodes CASSLAEGQSSNQPQHF.

This clonotype occurred a few times. V usage is TRBV30 and J usage is TRBJ1-5; D might be TRBD1 (6 bases). V lost 0 bases, J lost 2 bases, and 14 bases lay in between. The CDR3 consists of 16 residues. Germline values: CDR1 GTSNPN, CDR2 SVGIG (reference sequence). The CDR3 region is CAWSVRGGPGNQPQHF. In DNA, the CDR3 is TGTGCCTGGAGTGTACGTGGGGGCCCGGGCAATCAGCCCCAGCATTTT.

The gene calls are TRBV12-3 or TRBV12-4 and TRBJ2-7; no clear D gene. V lost 3 bases and J 5 bases, leaving 8 bases between the germline ends. The CDR3 contains 12 residues. CDR3 sequence (DNA): TGTGCCAGCAGTTTTTCGGTACACGAGCAGTACTTC. Translated, it gives CASSFSVHEQYF.

Sample share makes this clonotype medium-sized (0.01 to 0.1%). This chain joins TRBV10-3 and TRBJ2-7, with D maybe TRBD1 (6 bases). The CDR3 loop spans 15 amino acids. The germline gives CDR1 ENHRY, CDR2 SYGVKD. The V and J ends lost 1 base and 3 bases respectively, with 13 bases between them. CDR3 region: CAISELAGANYEQYF. In nucleotides, the CDR3 is TGTGCCATCAGTGAGTTGGCAGGGGCGAACTACGAGCAGTACTTC.

The chain has TRBV5-5 and TRBJ2-7; 7 nucleotides match TRBD1. This CDR3 has 15 residues. CDR1 is SGHKS, CDR2 YYEKEE, per germline (reference sequence). With 4 bases clipped from V and 2 bases from J, the junction kept 9 bases outside the gene matches. The CDR3 bases are TGTGCCAGCAGCGTACGACAGGGTGCCGCCTACGAGCAGTACTTC. It yields the protein CASSVRQGAAYEQYF.

There are many counts of this clonotype. V gene TRBV6-1 combines with J gene TRBJ1-1; D is unresolved. This CDR3 comprises 12 residues. V was trimmed by 7 bases and J by 8 bases, leaving 14 bases between them. Germline CDR1 is MNHNS and CDR2 is SASEGT. The DNA of the CDR3 is TGTGCCAGCAATCCAGGCGCCCCCGAAGCTTTCTTT. Protein: CASNPGAPEAFF.

This clonotype was counted only a few times. The V call is TRBV19, the J call TRBJ1-1; D is undetermined. The CDR3 has 11 amino acids. Germline-derived CDR1 and CDR2 are LNHDA and SQIVND (reference sequence). Trimming cost V 11 bases and J 10 bases, with 17 bases left between them. In nucleotides, the CDR3 is TGTGCCGTCTTCCGAGGTGATGGAGCTTTCTTT. Protein: CAVFRGDGAFF.

The chain links TRBV11-2 to TRBJ2-1; 11 bases agree with TRBD2. CDR1 is SGHAT and CDR2 is FQNNGV in the germline V gene. J gave up 3 bases and V 5 bases, and 3 bases lay outside the gene matches. The length of the CDR3 is 15 residues. This CDR3 is CASSMGTSGYNEQFF. For the CDR3, the DNA is TGTGCCAGCAGCATGGGGACTAGCGGCTACAATGAGCAGTTCTTC. Full variable domain (rest looked up from reference TRBV11-2 and TRBJ2-1): EAGVAQSPRYKIIEKRQSVAFWCNPISGHATLYWYQQILGQGPKLLIQFQNNGVVDDSQLPKDRFSAERLKGVDSTLKIQPAKLEDSAVYLCASSMGTSGYNEQFFGPGTRLTVL.

V usage is TRBV29-1 and J usage is TRBJ1-1; weak D call: TRBD1 (5 bases). Trimming took off 5 bases at V and 5 bases at J, with 18 bases between the two ends. Germline assignment: CDR1 SQVTM and CDR2 ANQGSEA. The CDR3 extends over 14 amino acids. The CDR3: CSVLVVPGGTEAFF. As DNA, the CDR3 is TGCAGCGTTCTAGTGGTCCCTGGGGGGACTGAAGCTTTCTTT.

This clonotype is medium-sized (0.01 to 0.1%). J is TRBJ2-2 and V is TRBV7-9, with D possibly being TRBD1 or TRBD2 (6 bases each). This CDR3 has 16 amino acids. Germline V gene sequence: CDR1 SEHNR, CDR2 FQNEAQ (reference sequence). V lost 5 bases, J lost 1 base, and 14 bases lay in between. This chain's CDR3 is CASSPKGGVNTGELFF. The CDR3 DNA follows: TGTGCCAGCAGCCCGAAGGGGGGAGTGAACACCGGGGAGCTGTTTTTT. Based on the CDR3 plus reference TRBV7-9 and TRBJ2-2, the full variable domain is DTGVSQNPRHKITKRGQNVTFRCDPISEHNRLYWYRQTLGQGPEFLTYFQNEAQLEKSRLLSDRFSAERPKGSFSTLEIQRTEQGDSAMYLCASSPKGGVNTGELFFGEGSRLTVL.

This clonotype was seen once. V is TRBV29-1 and J is TRBJ2-7, with D perhaps TRBD1 (6 bases). Deletions cut 1 base from V and 4 bases from J, with 8 bases between. The germline V gene has CDR1 SQVTM and CDR2 ANQGSEA. This CDR3 is 12 amino acids long. The CDR3 region has the DNA TGCAGCGTTGAAGGGACAGTTTACGAGCAGTACTTC. Its translation is CSVEGTVYEQYF.